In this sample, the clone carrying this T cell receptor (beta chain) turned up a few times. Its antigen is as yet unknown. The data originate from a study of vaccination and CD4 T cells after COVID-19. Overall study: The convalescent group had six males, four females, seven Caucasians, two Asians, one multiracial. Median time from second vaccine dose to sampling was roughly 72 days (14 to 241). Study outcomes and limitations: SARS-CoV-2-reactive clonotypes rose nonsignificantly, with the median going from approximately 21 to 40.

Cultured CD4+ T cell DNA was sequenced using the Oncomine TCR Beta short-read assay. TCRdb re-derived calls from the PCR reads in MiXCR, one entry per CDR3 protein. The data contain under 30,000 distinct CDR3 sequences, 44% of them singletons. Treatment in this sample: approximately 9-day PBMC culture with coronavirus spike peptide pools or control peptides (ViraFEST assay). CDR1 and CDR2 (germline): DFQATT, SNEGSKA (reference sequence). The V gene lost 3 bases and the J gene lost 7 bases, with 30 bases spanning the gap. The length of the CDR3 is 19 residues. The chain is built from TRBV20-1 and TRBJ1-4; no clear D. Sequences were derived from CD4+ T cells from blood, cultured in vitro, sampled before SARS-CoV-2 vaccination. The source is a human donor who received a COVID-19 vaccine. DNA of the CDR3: TGCAGTGCTAGCCCACAGCCCCGGACCCAACCGAGTACGGGTGAAAAACTGTTTTTT. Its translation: CSASPQPRTQPSTGEKLFF.